What follows are 27 T cell receptor beta chains derived from one specimen sequenced in a study of blood T cell repertoires in COVID-19 (dated by TCRdb to between 2020 and 2021). Library generation was performed with the immunoSEQ multiplex PCR assay. Here the immuneACCESS table is served through TCRdb, limited to in-frame sequences with V and J called. Missing clones are a known gap in these copies; in checked studies unresolved V genes cover under half, and the rest lacks a known reason. The sample records roughly 60,000 clones, under 85% of which are singletons. The leading ten clones occupy around 3.7% of the sample. Sequencing was carried out using peripheral blood. These receptors were taken from a woman at least 80 years old with acute or convalescent COVID-19.

DNA of the CDR3: TGCAGCGTAACGGGACATGCCGTTTCCATCTATGGCTACACCTTC. The encoded protein is CSVTGHAVSIYGYTF. The rearrangement uses TRBV29-1 and TRBJ1-2; perhaps TRBD1 as D (6 bases). The CDR3 runs to 15 residues. V gave up 6 bases and J gave up 4 bases, with 21 bases separating them. Per germline, CDR1 SQVTM and CDR2 ANQGSEA.

This chain links TRBV2 with TRBJ2-3; 8 bases line up with TRBD1. Germline CDR1 is SNHLY and CDR2 is FYNNEI. This CDR3 contains 15 residues. V was clipped by 6 bases and J by 0 bases; unmatched bases: 5. This chain's CDR3 is CASSSGQGSTDTQYF. The CDR3 DNA reads TGTGCCAGCAGCTCCGGACAGGGCAGCACAGATACGCAGTATTTT.

The chain carries TRBV24-1 and TRBJ2-7; weak D call: TRBD1 (7 bases). This CDR3 comprises 15 residues. V lost 11 bases and J 0 bases, leaving 19 bases between the germline ends. Germline CDR1 reads KGHDR; CDR2 reads SFDVKD. CDR3 loop: CASTGAGQSSYEQYF. The DNA for the CDR3 is TGTGCCAGCACCGGTGCGGGACAGAGCTCCTACGAGCAGTACTTC.

The chain couples TRBV7-2 to TRBJ2-4, with 8 bases matching TRBD2. The CDR3 runs to 14 residues. Germline V gives CDR1 SGHTA, CDR2 FQGNSA. The V and J ends lost 1 base and 7 bases, in that order; junction bases with no gene match: 3. The CDR3 DNA sequence: TGTGCCAGCAGCTTAGGGGAGCGGGGGAACATTCAGTACTTC. Encoded protein: CASSLGERGNIQYF.

This chain connects TRBV7-9 to TRBJ1-5, with 9 bases that match TRBD1. Germline loops: CDR1 SEHNR, CDR2 FQNEAQ (reference sequence). The CDR3 has 17 residues. With V trimmed by 1 base and J by 2 bases, 6 bases remained unmatched. The CDR3 nucleotides read TGTGCCAGCAGCTTAGGTCGGACAGGGGAGGGCAATCAGCCCCAGCATTTT. This encodes CASSLGRTGEGNQPQHF.

This rearrangement joins TRBV28 to TRBJ2-1; 13 nucleotides agree with TRBD2. This CDR3 is 16 amino acids long. The V gene's germline CDR1 is MDHEN and CDR2 SYDVKM. V lost 3 bases to trimming and J lost 7 bases; unmatched junction nucleotides: 6. The CDR3 loop is CASSFGLAGVKNEQFF. CDR3 nucleotide sequence: TGTGCCAGCAGTTTCGGACTAGCGGGAGTTAAAAATGAGCAGTTCTTC.

This CDR3 is CASSSGQGLSEQYF. DNA of the CDR3: TGTGCCAGCAGCTCCGGACAGGGTTTGAGCGAGCAGTACTTC. V and J are TRBV7-2 and TRBJ2-7; 8 bases map to TRBD1. The germline gives CDR1 SGHTA, CDR2 FQGNSA. The V and J ends lost 4 bases and 6 bases, in that order; junction bases with no gene match: 8. This CDR3 region has 14 residues.

This clone was seen only once. The rearrangement joins TRBV11-2 to TRBJ2-7, with D possibly matching TRBD1 (6 bases). The CDR3 sequence is 15 residues long. Germline V CDR1 and CDR2: SGHAT, FQNNGV. Trimming shortened V by 5 bases and J by 1 base, and 15 bases separated the two germline ends. Here the CDR3 reads CASSRGGDTSYEQYF. The DNA of the CDR3 is TGTGCCAGCAGCAGGGGTGGGGACACTTCCTACGAGCAGTACTTC.

The V gene is TRBV5-1, the J gene TRBJ2-1; 10 nucleotides match TRBD2. V shed 4 bases, J shed 5 bases, and the junction held 9 bases outside the gene matches. Per germline, CDR1 SGHRS and CDR2 YFSETQ. The CDR3 is made up of 16 amino acids. The CDR3 bases are TGCGCCAGCAGCCAACTGGGACTAGCGCTCAACAATGAGCAGTTCTTC. Translating gives CASSQLGLALNNEQFF.

The J gene is TRBJ1-2, the V gene TRBV7-2; 9 positions agree with TRBD1. The ends lost 3 bases at V and 2 bases at J; junction bases unmatched: 13. Germline lookup yields CDR1 SGHTA and CDR2 FQGNSA. The CDR3 has 18 residues. Written as DNA, the CDR3 is TGTGCCAGCAGCTTGGTCGTCCCGGGACAGGGATCGAACTATGGCTACACCTTC. Amino acids: CASSLVVPGQGSNYGYTF.

The genes are TRBV2 and TRBJ1-5, with D possibly matching TRBD1 (6 bases). The CDR3 runs to 13 residues. V lost 7 bases and J lost 4, with 11 bases in between. Per the germline V gene, CDR1 is SNHLY and CDR2 is FYNNEI. CDR3 coding DNA: TGTGCCAGCACCCGGACAGAGAATCAGCCCCAGCATTTT. Translating gives CASTRTENQPQHF.

The chain links TRBV5-1 to TRBJ2-3; TRBD2 aligns across 14 bases. The ends lost 4 bases at V and 0 bases at J; junction bases unmatched: 10. Germline loops: CDR1 SGHRS, CDR2 YFSETQ. The CDR3 extends over 19 amino acids. The CDR3 nucleotides read TGCGCCAGCAGCCCGACCGGGACTAGCGGGAGAAGGAGCACAGATACGCAGTATTTT. Encoded protein: CASSPTGTSGRRSTDTQYF.

V is TRBV2 and J is TRBJ1-4, with 8 nucleotides matching TRBD1. V was clipped by 6 bases and J by 3 bases; unmatched bases: 6. The germline V gene encodes CDR1 SNHLY and CDR2 FYNNEI. CDR3 length equals 15 residues. The CDR3 loop reads CASSSRQGPNEKLFF. The CDR3 DNA reads TGTGCCAGCAGCTCTAGACAGGGGCCTAATGAAAAACTGTTTTTT.

The rearrangement uses TRBV10-3 and TRBJ1-4, with D perhaps TRBD1 (6 bases). The CDR3 is 12 residues long. From germline, CDR1 is ENHRY and CDR2 SYGVKD. Between the trimmed V and J ends, which lost 9 bases and 7 bases, there was a span of 12 bases. CDR3 coding DNA: TGTGCCATTGGGGGGGCTCCTGAAAAACTGTTTTTT. It translates to CAIGGAPEKLFF.

This rearrangement joins TRBV28 to TRBJ2-7; possibly TRBD1 for D (6 bases). Trimming took 6 bases from V and 0 from J, leaving 18 bases between them. The length of the CDR3 is 16 residues. The germline CDR1 and CDR2 sequences are MDHEN and SYDVKM. This chain's CDR3 is CASSLLDSSSSYEQYF. The CDR3 DNA reads TGTGCCAGCAGCCTACTGGACAGCTCTTCCTCCTACGAGCAGTACTTC.

This clone was seen more than once but under ten times. CDR3 amino acids: CASSQVSGGAYEQYF. The DNA for the CDR3 is TGTGCCAGCAGCCAAGTAAGCGGGGGGGCCTACGAGCAGTACTTC. This chain connects TRBV3-1 (or the pseudogene TRBV3-2) to TRBJ2-7; 10 bases fit TRBD2. After removal of 1 base from V and 2 bases from J, the junction contained 2 bases not matched to a gene. Germline-derived CDR1 and CDR2 are LGHDT and YNNKEL (reference sequence). CDR3 length equals 15 residues.

The chain joins TRBV2 to TRBJ1-2, with D possibly being TRBD1 (5 bases). This CDR3 is built from 14 residues. The germline V gene has CDR1 SNHLY and CDR2 FYNNEI. The ends were cut back, 6 bases at V and 6 bases at J, with 17 bases in the middle. The CDR3 here is CASSAPNRRDGYTF. The DNA for the CDR3 is TGTGCCAGCAGCGCTCCCAACCGCAGGGATGGCTACACCTTC.

This chain connects TRBV7-2 to TRBJ2-7, with 8 bases that match TRBD1. V shed 0 bases, J shed 6 bases, and the junction held 7 bases outside the gene matches. Germline V lookup: CDR1 SGHTA, CDR2 FQGNSA. The CDR3 consists of 15 residues. Here the CDR3 reads CASSLALRTGSEQYF. Written as DNA, the CDR3 is TGTGCCAGCAGCTTAGCGTTAAGGACAGGGAGCGAGCAGTACTTC. Variable domain in full (rest from reference TRBV7-2 and TRBJ2-7): GAGVSQSPSNKVTEKGKDVELRCDPISGHTALYWYRQSLGQGLEFLIYFQGNSAPDKSGLPSDRFSAERTGGSVSTLTIQRTQQEDSAVYLCASSLALRTGSEQYFGPGTRLTVT.

This chain connects TRBV28 to TRBJ2-7; 7 positions agree with TRBD1. This CDR3 comprises 13 residues. Trimming at V came to 6 bases and at J to 2 bases, leaving 4 bases not matched to a gene. The V gene's germline CDR1 is MDHEN and CDR2 SYDVKM. CDR3 bases: TGTGCCAGCAGAAGGGACAGAACCTACGAGCAGTACTTC. It is translated as CASRRDRTYEQYF.

V usage is TRBV7-9 and J usage is TRBJ1-3; TRBD1 is a possible D gene (6 bases). The length of the CDR3 is 14 residues. Trimming cost V 3 bases and J 2 bases, with 8 bases left between them. Germline lookup yields CDR1 SEHNR and CDR2 FQNEAQ (reference sequence). Here the CDR3 reads CASSFNRAGNTIYF. DNA for the CDR3: TGTGCCAGCAGCTTCAACAGGGCTGGAAACACCATATATTTT.

The CDR3 reads CASSYPGSRGTQYF. As DNA, the CDR3 is TGTGCCAGCAGTTACCCCGGTAGTCGCGGGACCCAGTACTTC. This chain joins TRBV6-2 or TRBV6-3 and TRBJ2-5; no firm D call. This CDR3 has 14 amino acids. Deletions cut 2 bases from V and 7 bases from J, with 14 bases between. The germline gives CDR1 MNHEY, CDR2 SVGEGT.

The chain carries TRBV7-2 and TRBJ2-5; TRBD2 aligns across 7 bases. Unmatched junction bases numbered 10, after V lost 3 bases and J lost 9 bases. CDR3 length equals 14 residues. CDR1 is SGHTA, CDR2 FQGNSA, per germline. The CDR3 loop is CASSLGGSRSAQYF. CDR3 in DNA: TGTGCCAGCAGCTTGGGCGGGAGCCGGAGTGCCCAGTACTTC.

This chain uses TRBV18 with TRBJ2-1; D not resolved. The CDR3 runs 15 residues. Trimming stripped 2 bases from V and 7 bases from J, with 15 bases between. CDR1 and CDR2 (germline): KGHSH, LQKENI. In DNA, the CDR3 is TGTGCCAGCTCACCAGTCCTCCTACACGGGAATGAGCAGTTCTTC. Residues: CASSPVLLHGNEQFF.

The chain uses TRBV11-2 and TRBJ1-4; no firm D call. CDR3 length equals 14 residues. V lost 2 bases and J lost 5, with 9 bases in between. Germline CDR1 is SGHAT and CDR2 is FQNNGV. The CDR3 region is CASSLLGENEKLFF. The CDR3 nucleotides read TGTGCCAGCAGCTTATTGGGAGAGAATGAAAAACTGTTTTTT.

The chain uses TRBV7-2 and TRBJ1-2; D possibly corresponds to TRBD1 (5 bases). V shed 1 base and J shed 0 bases, with 12 bases lying between them. CDR3 size: 16 residues. CDR1 is SGHTA, CDR2 FQGNSA, per germline. The CDR3 nucleotides read TGTGCCAGCAGCTTAGACCCGACAGTTACTAACTATGGCTACACCTTC. As protein: CASSLDPTVTNYGYTF.

The V and J genes are TRBV30 and TRBJ2-7; 8 bases agree with TRBD1. V lost 1 base to trimming and J lost 4 bases; unmatched junction nucleotides: 6. Germline-derived CDR1 and CDR2 are GTSNPN and SVGIG (reference sequence). The length of the CDR3 is 14 residues. CDR3 sequence (DNA): TGTGCCTGGAGTGGATCGGACAGGGAATACGAGCAGTACTTC. Translation gives CAWSGSDREYEQYF. Filled out from reference TRBV30 and TRBJ2-7, the complete variable domain reads SQTIHQWPATLVQPVGSPLSLECTVEGTSNPNLYWYRQAAGRGLQLLFYSVGIGQISSEVPQNLSASRPQDRQFILSSKKLLLSDSGFYLCAWSGSDREYEQYFGPGTRLTVT.

The rearrangement uses TRBV9 and TRBJ2-2; a weak D match, TRBD2 (5 bases). The CDR3 has 17 amino acids. Trimming left V 0 bases short and J 4 bases short, with 16 bases between. The germline V gene has CDR1 SGDLS and CDR2 YYNGEE. In nucleotides, the CDR3 is TGTGCCAGCAGCGTAGACCCTAGCTTAGAGCTCACCGGGGAGCTGTTTTTT. Amino acid sequence: CASSVDPSLELTGELFF.